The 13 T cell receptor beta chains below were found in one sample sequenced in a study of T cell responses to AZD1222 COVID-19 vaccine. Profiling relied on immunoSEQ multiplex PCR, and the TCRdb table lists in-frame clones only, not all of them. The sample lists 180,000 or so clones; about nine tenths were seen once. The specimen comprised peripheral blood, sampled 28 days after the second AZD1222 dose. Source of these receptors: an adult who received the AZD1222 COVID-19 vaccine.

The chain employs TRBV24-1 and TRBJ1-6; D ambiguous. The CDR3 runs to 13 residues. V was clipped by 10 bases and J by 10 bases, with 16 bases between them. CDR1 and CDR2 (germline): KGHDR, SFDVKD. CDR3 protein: CATQRSEYSPLHF. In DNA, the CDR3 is TGTGCCACTCAGCGTTCGGAGTACTCACCCCTCCACTTT.

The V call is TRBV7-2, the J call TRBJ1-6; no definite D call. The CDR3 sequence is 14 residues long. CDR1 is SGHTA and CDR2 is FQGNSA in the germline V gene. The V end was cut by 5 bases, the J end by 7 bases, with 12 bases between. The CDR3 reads CASSIKGGNSPLHF. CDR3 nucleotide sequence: TGTGCCAGCAGCATAAAAGGCGGGAATTCACCCCTCCACTTT.

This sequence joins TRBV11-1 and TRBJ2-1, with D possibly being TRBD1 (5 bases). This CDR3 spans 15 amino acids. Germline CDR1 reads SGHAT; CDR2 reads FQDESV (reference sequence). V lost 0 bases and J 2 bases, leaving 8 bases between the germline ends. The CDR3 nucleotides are TGTGCCAGCAGCTTAGCGGTGGGGCCCTACAATGAGCAGTTCTTC. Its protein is CASSLAVGPYNEQFF.

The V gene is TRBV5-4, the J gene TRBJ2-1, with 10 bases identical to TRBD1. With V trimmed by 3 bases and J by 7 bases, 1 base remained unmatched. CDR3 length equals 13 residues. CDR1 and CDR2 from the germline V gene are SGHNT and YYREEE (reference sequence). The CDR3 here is CASSWDRGNEQFF. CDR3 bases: TGTGCCAGCAGCTGGGACAGGGGTAATGAGCAGTTCTTC.

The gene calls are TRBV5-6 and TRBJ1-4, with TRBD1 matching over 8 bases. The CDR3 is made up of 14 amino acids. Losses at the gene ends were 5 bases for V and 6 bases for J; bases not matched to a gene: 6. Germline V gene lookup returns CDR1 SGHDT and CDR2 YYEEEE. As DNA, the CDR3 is TGTGCCAGCAGTTTTACAGGGGGGGATGAAAAACTGTTTTTT. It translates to CASSFTGGDEKLFF.

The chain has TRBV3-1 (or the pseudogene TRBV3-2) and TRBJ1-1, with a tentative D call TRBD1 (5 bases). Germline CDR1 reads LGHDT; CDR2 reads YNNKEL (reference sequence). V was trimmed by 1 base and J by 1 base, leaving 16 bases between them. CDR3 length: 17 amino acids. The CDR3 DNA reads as TGTGCCAGCAGCCAAGTAAGGGACGTTTTCGGGAACACTGAAGCTTTCTTT. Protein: CASSQVRDVFGNTEAFF.

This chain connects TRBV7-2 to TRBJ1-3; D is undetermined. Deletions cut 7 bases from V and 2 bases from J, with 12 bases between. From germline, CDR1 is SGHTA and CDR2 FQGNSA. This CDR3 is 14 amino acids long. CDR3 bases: TGTGCCAGCAACCCTGGGCTAGCTGGAAACACCATATATTTT. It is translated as CASNPGLAGNTIYF. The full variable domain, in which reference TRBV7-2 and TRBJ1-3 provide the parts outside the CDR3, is GAGVSQSPSNKVTEKGKDVELRCDPISGHTALYWYRQSLGQGLEFLIYFQGNSAPDKSGLPSDRFSAERTGGSVSTLTIQRTQQEDSAVYLCASNPGLAGNTIYFGEGSWLTVV.

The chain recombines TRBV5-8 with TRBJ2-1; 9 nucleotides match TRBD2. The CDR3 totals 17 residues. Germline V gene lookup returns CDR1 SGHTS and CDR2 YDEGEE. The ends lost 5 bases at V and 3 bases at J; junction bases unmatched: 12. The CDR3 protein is CASRHALRTSVYNEQFF. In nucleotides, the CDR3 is TGTGCCAGCAGGCATGCCCTCAGGACTAGCGTCTACAATGAGCAGTTCTTC.

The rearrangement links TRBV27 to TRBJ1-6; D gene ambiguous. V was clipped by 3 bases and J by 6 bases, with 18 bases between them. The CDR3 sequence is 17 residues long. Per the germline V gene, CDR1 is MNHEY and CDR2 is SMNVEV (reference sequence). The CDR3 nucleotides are TGTGCCAGCAGTTTCGCCGGCCGCCGATTCGCTAATTCACCCCTCCACTTT. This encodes CASSFAGRRFANSPLHF.

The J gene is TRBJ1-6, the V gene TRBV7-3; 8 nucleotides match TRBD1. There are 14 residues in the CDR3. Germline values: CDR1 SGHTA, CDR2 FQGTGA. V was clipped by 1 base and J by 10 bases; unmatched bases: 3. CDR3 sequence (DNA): TGTGCCAGCAGCTTAAAGTCAGGGGGCTCACCCCTCCACTTT. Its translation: CASSLKSGGSPLHF.

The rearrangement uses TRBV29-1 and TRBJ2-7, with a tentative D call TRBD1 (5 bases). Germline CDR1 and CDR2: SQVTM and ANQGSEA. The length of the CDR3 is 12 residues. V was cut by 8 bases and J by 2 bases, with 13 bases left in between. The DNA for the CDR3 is TGCAGCACCTTCGACAGTACCTACGAGCAGTACTTC. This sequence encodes CSTFDSTYEQYF.

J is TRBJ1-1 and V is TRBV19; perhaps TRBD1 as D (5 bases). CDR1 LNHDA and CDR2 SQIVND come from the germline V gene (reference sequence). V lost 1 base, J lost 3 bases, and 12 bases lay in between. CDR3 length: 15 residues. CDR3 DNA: TGTGCCAGTAGTATAGGGCCAGGGAGGTACACTGAAGCTTTCTTT. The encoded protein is CASSIGPGRYTEAFF. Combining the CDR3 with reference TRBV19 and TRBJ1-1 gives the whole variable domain DGGITQSPKYLFRKEGQNVTLSCEQNLNHDAMYWYRQDPGQGLRLIYYSQIVNDFQKGDIAEGYSVSREKKESFPLTVTSAQKNPTAFYLCASSIGPGRYTEAFFGQGTRLTVV.

As DNA, the CDR3 is TGCGCCAGCAGCTTGGGGGGCTTAAAACTGTTTTTT. It codes for CASSLGGLKLFF. The V and J genes are TRBV5-1 and TRBJ1-4; TRBD1 is a possible D gene (5 bases). V lost 0 bases, J lost 10 bases, and 7 bases lay in between. Germline CDR1 SGHRS, CDR2 YFSETQ. The length of the CDR3 is 12 residues.